The sequence of this TCR beta chain was determined in a study of neurological immune-mediated disorders. Findings of the study overall: The greatest TCR clonal expansion occurred in HTLV-1-associated myelopathy and the least in multiple sclerosis, which fell below healthy controls.

This clonotype was counted many times. What it recognizes is unknown. This CDR3 spans 13 amino acids. Germline V CDR1 and CDR2: SGHVS, FNYEAQ. Between the trimmed V and J ends, which lost 2 bases and 10 bases, there was a span of 12 bases. The study built unsorted libraries from 2 million PBMCs kept at -80 C. TCRdb analysed the 5' RACE reads with MiXCR anew, one entry per CDR3 protein. The sample holds some 57,000 distinct CDR3 sequences, approximately 4.6% seen once. The receptor comes from a woman aged 45-60 years with multiple sclerosis. This chain connects TRBV7-6 to TRBJ2-1; D is unresolved. The sequencing sample was made of PBMCs. Here the CDR3 reads CASSLPRPVEQFF. In nucleotides, the CDR3 is TGTGCCAGCAGCTTACCTAGACCCGTCGAGCAGTTCTTC.